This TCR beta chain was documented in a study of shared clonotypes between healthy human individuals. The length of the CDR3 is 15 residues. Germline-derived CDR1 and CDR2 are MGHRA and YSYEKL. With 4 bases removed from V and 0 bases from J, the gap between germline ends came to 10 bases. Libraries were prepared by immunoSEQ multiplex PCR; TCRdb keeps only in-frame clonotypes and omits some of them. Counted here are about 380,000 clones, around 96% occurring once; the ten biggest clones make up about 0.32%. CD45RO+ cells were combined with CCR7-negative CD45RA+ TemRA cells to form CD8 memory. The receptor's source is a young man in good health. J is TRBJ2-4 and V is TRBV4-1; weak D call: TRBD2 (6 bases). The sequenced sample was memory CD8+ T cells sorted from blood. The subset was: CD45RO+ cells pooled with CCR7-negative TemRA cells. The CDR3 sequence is CASSPGTLAKNIQYF. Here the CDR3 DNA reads TGCGCCAGCAGCCCTGGGACTTTAGCCAAAAACATTCAGTACTTC.